The clone carrying this T cell receptor (beta chain) was seen repeatedly, ten times or more. The target antigen is unknown. This entry comes from a study of cytomegalovirus exposure and HLA in healthy donors. The donors were in the approximately 120-subject validation cohort, distinct from the approximately 700-subject first cohort. Some clones are missing from TCRdb's copy, which holds only in-frame ones; the method was immunoSEQ multiplex PCR. The sample consists of fewer than 300,000 clones, roughly 90% of them appearing once. The study, taken as a whole, reports: Most TCRs appeared rarely, but some public TCRs recurred in many donors. There were about 160 TCR beta chains listed as cytomegalovirus-associated. There were a few CMV-associated chains whose specificity for CMV antigens was confirmed in vitro.

V dropped 6 bases and J dropped 5; count of bases not matched to a gene: 7. Germline assignment: CDR1 MNHNY and CDR2 SVGAGI (reference sequence). The CDR3 has 14 amino acids. The sequencing sample was made of PBMCs. This TCR was recovered from a woman younger than 35 in good health and CMV-seronegative. The chain couples TRBV6-6 to TRBJ1-1, with TRBD1 identical over 9 bases. CDR3 coding DNA: TGTGCCAGCAGCCTCGGGGACAGGGCGACTGAAGCTTTCTTT. Translation: CASSLGDRATEAFF.